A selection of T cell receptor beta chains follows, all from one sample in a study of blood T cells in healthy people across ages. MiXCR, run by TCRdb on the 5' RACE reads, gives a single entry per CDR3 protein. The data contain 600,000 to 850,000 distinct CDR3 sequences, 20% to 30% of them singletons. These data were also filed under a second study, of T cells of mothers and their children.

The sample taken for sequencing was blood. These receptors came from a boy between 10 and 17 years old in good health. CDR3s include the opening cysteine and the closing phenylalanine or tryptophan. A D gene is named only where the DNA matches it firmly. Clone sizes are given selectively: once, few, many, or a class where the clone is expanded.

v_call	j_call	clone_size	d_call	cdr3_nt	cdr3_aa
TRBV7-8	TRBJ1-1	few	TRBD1	TGTGCCAGCAGCTTCACTAGTACAGGGGGCGCCGGAGAGAACACTGAAGCTTTCTTT	CASSFTSTGGAGENTEAFF
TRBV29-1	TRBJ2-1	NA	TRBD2	TGCAGCCCCGTGGGACTAGCGGCCTACAATGAGCAGTTCTTC	CSPVGLAAYNEQFF
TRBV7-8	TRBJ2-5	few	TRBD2	TGTGCCAGCAGCTTAGAACCACTAGCGGGAGGAGATAGGGAGACCCAGTACTTC	CASSLEPLAGGDRETQYF
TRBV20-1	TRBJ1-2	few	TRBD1	TGCAGTGCTAGGAGTCCGGGACAGGACTATGGCTACACCTTC	CSARSPGQDYGYTF
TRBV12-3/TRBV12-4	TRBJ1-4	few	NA	TGTGCCAGCAGTAAGAGGCGGACAGTAGGTGCAACTAATGAAAAACTGTTTTTT	CASSKRRTVGATNEKLFF
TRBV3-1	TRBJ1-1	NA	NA	TGTGCTAGCAGCCAAGAGCCCAGCAAAGAAGCTTTCTTT	CASSQEPSKEAFF
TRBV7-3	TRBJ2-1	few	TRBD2	TGTGCCAGCAGCTTACTAGCGGGGGGCCATGGTGAGCAGTTCTTC	CASSLLAGGHGEQFF
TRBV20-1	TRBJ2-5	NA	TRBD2	TGCAGTGCTCTCCTAGAGAGGCCTAGCGGGGGGGTATGGCCAGGGACCCAGTACTTC	CSALLERPSGGVWPGTQYF
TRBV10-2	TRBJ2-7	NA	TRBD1	TGCGCCATTGGACAGGGGAAATCCTACGAGCAGTACTTC	CAIGQGKSYEQYF
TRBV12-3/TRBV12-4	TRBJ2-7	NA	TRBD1	TGTGCCAGCACTGCAGACAGGGGAGCCTACGAGCAGTACTTC	CASTADRGAYEQYF
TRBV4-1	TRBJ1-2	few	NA	TGCGCCAGCAGCCAAGGGGACATGGCTAACTATGGCTACACCTTC	CASSQGDMANYGYTF
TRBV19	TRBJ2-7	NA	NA	TGTGCCAGTAGCATTTACGGCAGGAGTTACGAGCAGTACTTC	CASSIYGRSYEQYF
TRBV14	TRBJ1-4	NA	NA	TGTGCCAGCAGCGATATCGGGACCTCAACTAATGAAAAACTGTTTTTT	CASSDIGTSTNEKLFF